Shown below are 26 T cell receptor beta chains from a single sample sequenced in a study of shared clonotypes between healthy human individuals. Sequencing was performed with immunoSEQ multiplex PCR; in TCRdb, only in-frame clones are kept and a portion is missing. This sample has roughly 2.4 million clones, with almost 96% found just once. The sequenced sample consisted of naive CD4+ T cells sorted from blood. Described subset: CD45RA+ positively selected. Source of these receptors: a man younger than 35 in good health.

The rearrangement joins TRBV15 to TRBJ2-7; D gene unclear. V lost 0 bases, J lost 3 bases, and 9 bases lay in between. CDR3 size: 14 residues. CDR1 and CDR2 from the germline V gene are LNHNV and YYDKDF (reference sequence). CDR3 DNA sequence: TGTGCCACCAGCAGAGATTACGTCAGCTACGAGCAGTACTTC. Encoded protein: CATSRDYVSYEQYF. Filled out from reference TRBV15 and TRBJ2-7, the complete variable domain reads DAMVIQNPRYQVTQFGKPVTLSCSQTLNHNVMYWYQQKSSQAPKLLFHYYDKDFNNEADTPDNFQSRRPNTSFCFLDIRSPGLGDTAMYLCATSRDYVSYEQYFGPGTRLTVT.

The CDR3 sequence is CASSPTGTGNSPLHF. CDR3 nucleotides: TGTGCCAGCAGCCCGACCGGGACAGGGAATTCACCCCTCCACTTT. V usage is TRBV6-5 and J usage is TRBJ1-6, with 9 bases identical to TRBD1. After removal of 6 bases from V and 7 bases from J, the junction contained 7 bases not matched to a gene. In germline, CDR1 is MNHEY, CDR2 SVGAGI. This CDR3 comprises 15 residues.

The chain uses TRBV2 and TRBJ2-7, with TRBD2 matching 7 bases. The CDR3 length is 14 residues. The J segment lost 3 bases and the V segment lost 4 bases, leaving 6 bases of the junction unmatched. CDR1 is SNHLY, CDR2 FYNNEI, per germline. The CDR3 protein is CASSGRETVYEQYF. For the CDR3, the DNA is TGTGCCAGCAGTGGGCGGGAGACTGTCTACGAGCAGTACTTC.

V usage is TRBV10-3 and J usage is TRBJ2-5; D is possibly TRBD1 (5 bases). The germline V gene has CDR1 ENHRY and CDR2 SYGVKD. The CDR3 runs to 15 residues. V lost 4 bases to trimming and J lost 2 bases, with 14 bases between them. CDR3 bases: TGTGCCATCAGTGTAGGGCAGGGTGGACAAGAGACCCAGTACTTC. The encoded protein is CAISVGQGGQETQYF.

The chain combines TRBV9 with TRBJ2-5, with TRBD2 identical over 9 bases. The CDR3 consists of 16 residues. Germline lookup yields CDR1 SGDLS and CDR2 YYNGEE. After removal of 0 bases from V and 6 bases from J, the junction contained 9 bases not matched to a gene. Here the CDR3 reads CASSVEGSGRSKTQYF. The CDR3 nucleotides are TGTGCCAGCAGCGTAGAAGGTAGCGGGAGATCGAAGACCCAGTACTTC.

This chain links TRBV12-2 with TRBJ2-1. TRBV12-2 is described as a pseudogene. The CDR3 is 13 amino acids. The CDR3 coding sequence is TGTGCAAGTCGCGTACCCGTATTGTATGAGCAGTTCTTC. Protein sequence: CASRVPVLYEQFF.

This CDR3 reads CASSLFSLPENTGELFF. Here the CDR3 DNA reads TGTGCCAGCAGTTTATTTTCTCTCCCTGAAAACACCGGGGAGCTGTTTTTT. The rearrangement links TRBV28 to TRBJ2-2; D is undetermined. The CDR3 has 17 amino acids. Trimming pared 1 base from V and 2 bases from J, leaving 14 bases between. Germline CDR1 and CDR2: MDHEN and SYDVKM.

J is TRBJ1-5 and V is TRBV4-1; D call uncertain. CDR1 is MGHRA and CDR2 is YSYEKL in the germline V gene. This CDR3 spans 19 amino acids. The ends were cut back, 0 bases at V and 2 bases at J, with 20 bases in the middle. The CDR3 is CASSQDSWPEGRGNQPQHF. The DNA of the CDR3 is TGCGCCAGCAGCCAAGATTCGTGGCCGGAGGGAAGGGGCAATCAGCCCCAGCATTTT.

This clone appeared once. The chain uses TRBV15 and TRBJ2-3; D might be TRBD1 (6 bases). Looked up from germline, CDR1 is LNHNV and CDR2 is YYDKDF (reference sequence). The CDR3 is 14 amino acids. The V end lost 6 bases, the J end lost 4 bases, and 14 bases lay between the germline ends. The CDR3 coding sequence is TGTGCCACCAGTAAGACAGGTCCCCCAGATACGCAGTATTTT. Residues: CATSKTGPPDTQYF.

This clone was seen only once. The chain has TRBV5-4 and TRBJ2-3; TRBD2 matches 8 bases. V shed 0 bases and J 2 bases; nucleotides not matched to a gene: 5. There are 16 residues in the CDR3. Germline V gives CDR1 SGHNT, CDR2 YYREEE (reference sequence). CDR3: CASSLGREVPTDTQYF. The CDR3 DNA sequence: TGTGCCAGCAGCTTGGGGCGGGAGGTTCCCACAGATACGCAGTATTTT.

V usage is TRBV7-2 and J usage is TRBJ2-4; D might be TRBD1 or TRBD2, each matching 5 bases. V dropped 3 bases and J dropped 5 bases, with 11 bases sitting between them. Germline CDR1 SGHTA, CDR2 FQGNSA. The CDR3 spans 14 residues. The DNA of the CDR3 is TGTGCCAGCAGCTTCCGCCGGGGCCAAAACATTCAGTACTTC. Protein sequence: CASSFRRGQNIQYF.

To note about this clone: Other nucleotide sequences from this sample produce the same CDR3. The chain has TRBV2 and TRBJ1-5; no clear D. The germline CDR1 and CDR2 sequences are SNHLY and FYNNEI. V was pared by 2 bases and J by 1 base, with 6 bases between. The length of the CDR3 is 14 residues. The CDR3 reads CASSERQSNQPQHF. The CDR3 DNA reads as TGTGCCAGCAGTGAACGGCAGAGCAATCAGCCCCAGCATTTT.

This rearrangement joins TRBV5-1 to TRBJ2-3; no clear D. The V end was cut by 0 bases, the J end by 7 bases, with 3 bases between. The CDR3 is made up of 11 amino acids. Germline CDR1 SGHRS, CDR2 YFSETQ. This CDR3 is CASSLGHTQYF. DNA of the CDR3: TGCGCCAGCAGCTTGGGCCATACGCAGTATTTT.

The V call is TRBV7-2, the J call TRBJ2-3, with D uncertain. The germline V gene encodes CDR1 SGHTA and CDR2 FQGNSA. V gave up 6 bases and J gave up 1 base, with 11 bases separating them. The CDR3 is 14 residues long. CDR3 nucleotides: TGTGCCAGCAGTTCACGGTGGGGCACAGATACGCAGTATTTT. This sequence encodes CASSSRWGTDTQYF.

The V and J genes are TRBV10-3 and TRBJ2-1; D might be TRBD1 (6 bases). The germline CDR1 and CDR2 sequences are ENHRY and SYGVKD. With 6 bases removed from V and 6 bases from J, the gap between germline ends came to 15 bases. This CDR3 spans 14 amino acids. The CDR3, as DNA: TGTGCCATCAGGGACAGTCCGCAGGGCAATGAGCAGTTCTTC. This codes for CAIRDSPQGNEQFF.

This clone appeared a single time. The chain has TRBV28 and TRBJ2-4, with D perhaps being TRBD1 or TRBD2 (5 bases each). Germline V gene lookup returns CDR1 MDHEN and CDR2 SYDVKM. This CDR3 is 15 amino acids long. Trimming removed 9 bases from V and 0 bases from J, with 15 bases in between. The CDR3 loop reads CASSEGTLAKNIQYF. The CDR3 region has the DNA TGTGCCAGTAGCGAGGGGACCTTAGCCAAAAACATTCAGTACTTC.

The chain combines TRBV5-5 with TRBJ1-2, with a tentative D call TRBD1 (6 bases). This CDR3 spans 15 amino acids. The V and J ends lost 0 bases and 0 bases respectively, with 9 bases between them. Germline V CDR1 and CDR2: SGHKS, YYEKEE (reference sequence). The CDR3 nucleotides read TGTGCCAGCAGCTTGGCCCCAGGGGCTAACTATGGCTACACCTTC. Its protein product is CASSLAPGANYGYTF.

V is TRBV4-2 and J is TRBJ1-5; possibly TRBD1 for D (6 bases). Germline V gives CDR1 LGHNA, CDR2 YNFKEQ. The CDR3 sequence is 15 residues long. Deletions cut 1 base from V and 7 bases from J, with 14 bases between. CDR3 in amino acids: CASSQGGAGDQPQHF. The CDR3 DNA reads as TGTGCCAGCAGCCAAGGAGGGGCAGGGGACCAGCCCCAGCATTTT.

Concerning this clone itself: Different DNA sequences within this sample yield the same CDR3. CDR3 sequence: CASMTSGGTDTQYF. DNA for the CDR3: TGCGCCAGCATGACTAGCGGGGGAACAGATACGCAGTATTTT. The rearrangement joins TRBV5-1 to TRBJ2-3, with 12 bases identical to TRBD2. The CDR3 sequence is 14 residues long. J gave up 3 bases and V 6 bases, and 2 bases lay outside the gene matches. Germline CDR1 reads SGHRS; CDR2 reads YFSETQ.

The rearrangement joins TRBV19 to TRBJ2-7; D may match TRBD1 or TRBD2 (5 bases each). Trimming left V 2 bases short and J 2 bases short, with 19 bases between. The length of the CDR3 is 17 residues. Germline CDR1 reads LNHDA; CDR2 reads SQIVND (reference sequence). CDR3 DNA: TGTGCCAGTAGTATAAGGGACCAACACAACCCACCCTACGAGCAGTACTTC. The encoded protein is CASSIRDQHNPPYEQYF.

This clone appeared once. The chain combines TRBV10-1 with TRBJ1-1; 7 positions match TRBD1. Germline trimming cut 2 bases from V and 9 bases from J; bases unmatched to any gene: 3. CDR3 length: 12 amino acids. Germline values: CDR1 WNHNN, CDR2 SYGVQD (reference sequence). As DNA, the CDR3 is TGCGCCAGCAGTGAGGGGACAGCGAAAGCTTTCTTT. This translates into CASSEGTAKAFF.

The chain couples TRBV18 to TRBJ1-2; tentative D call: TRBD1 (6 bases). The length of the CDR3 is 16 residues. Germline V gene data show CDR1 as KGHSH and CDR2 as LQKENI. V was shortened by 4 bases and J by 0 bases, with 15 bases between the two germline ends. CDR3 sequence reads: CASSLTDSQANYGYTF. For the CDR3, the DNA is TGTGCCAGCTCACTCACGGACAGTCAAGCTAACTATGGCTACACCTTC.

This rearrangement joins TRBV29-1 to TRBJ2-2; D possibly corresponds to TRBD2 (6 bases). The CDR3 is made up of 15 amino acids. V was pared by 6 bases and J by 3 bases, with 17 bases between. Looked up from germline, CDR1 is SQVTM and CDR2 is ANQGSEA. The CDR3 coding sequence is TGCAGCGTCCGGGACTTAGGTTGGGACACCGGGGAGCTGTTTTTT. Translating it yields CSVRDLGWDTGELFF.

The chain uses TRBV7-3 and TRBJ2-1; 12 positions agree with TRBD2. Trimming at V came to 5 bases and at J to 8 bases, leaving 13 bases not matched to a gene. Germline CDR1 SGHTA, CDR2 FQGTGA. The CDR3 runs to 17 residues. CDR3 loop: CASSPVLTSGGTDEQFF. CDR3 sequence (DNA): TGTGCCAGCAGCCCCGTCCTGACTAGCGGGGGTACCGATGAGCAGTTCTTC.

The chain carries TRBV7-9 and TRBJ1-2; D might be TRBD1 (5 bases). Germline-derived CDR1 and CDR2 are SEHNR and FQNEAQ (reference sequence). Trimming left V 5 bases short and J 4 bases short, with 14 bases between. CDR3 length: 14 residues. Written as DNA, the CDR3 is TGTGCCAGCAGCAAAGGGGCCGGTTTCTATGGCTACACCTTC. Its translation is CASSKGAGFYGYTF.

The CDR3 bases are TGTGCCAGCAGCCTTGGACAGGGCTCCTCTCTTAATTCACCCCTCCACTTT. Translation gives CASSLGQGSSLNSPLHF. This chain uses TRBV11-2 with TRBJ1-6; TRBD1 aligns across 8 bases. Germline V gene data show CDR1 as SGHAT and CDR2 as FQNNGV. The CDR3 is 17 residues long. V shed 5 bases and J 6 bases; nucleotides not matched to a gene: 12.